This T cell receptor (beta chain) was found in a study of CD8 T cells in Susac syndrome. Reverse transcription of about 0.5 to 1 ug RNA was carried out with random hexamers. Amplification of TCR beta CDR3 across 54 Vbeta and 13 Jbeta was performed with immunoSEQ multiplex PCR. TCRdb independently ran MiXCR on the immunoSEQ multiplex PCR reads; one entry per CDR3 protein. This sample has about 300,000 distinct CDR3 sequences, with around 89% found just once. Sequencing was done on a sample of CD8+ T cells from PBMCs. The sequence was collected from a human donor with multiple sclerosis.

The CDR3 nucleotides read TGTGCCAGCAGTTTCCGTCATGTATACGAGCAGTACTTC. Encoded protein: CASSFRHVYEQYF. The V and J genes are TRBV28 and TRBJ2-7; D ambiguous. The CDR3 is 13 residues long. V gave up 3 bases and J gave up 4 bases, with 10 bases separating them. The germline CDR1 and CDR2 sequences are MDHEN and SYDVKM.